The subject of this entry is one TCR beta chain. The antigen is undetermined. Each CDR3 protein gets one entry after TCRdb re-called the RT-PCR reads with MiXCR. The sample has about 650,000 distinct CDR3 sequences, approximately 15% seen once; the top ten hold roughly 12%. The sample originates from a study of response to subunit inactivated influenza vaccine. The V and J ends lost 4 bases and 3 bases, in that order; junction bases with no gene match: 8. In germline, CDR1 is SGHRS, CDR2 YFSETQ. There are 15 residues in the CDR3. Notes on the study in general: The authors suggested that few new T cells are recruited per seasonal influenza vaccination.

This sequence was found in a man between 50 and 59 years old who received an inactivated influenza vaccine. The material sequenced was PBMCs from blood, taken roughly 12 days after vaccination. The chain couples TRBV5-1 to TRBJ2-7; 9 nucleotides agree with TRBD1. The CDR3 coding sequence is TGCGCCAGCAGCAAGGGACAGGGACAAGGCTACGAGCAGTACTTC. This translates into CASSKGQGQGYEQYF.